The present TCR beta chain was sequenced within a study of T cells in Graves' hyperthyroidism and ophthalmopathy. This clonotype showed up just a few times. Its target is not known. Authors of the study amplified TCR beta CDR3 regions from RNA transcripts. The study used the HTBI primer set for a first-round RT-PCR of the TCR CDR3. TCRdb re-derived calls from the multiplex PCR reads in MiXCR, one entry per CDR3 protein. The table includes around 500,000 distinct CDR3 sequences, more than 15% detected once. V was trimmed by 3 bases and J by 11 bases, leaving 16 bases between them. There are 13 residues in the CDR3. Germline loops: CDR1 SEHNR, CDR2 FQNEAQ (reference sequence). Uncontrolled infection, other autoimmune disease, pregnancy or lactation disqualified patients from enrolment. Study-wide results and limits: Blood held most thyroid clonotypes expanded above 0.001 frequency. Using 13 V-J features, a model discriminated ophthalmopathy from stable hyperthyroidism.

The sample comprised blood. This TCR was sampled from a woman aged 25 to 39 with Graves' ophthalmopathy. The J gene is TRBJ1-1, the V gene TRBV7-9, with a possible D match to TRBD1 (5 bases). CDR3 sequence (DNA): TGTGCCAGCAGCTTTGACGGGGGGTCAAACGCTTTCTTT. Protein product: CASSFDGGSNAFF.